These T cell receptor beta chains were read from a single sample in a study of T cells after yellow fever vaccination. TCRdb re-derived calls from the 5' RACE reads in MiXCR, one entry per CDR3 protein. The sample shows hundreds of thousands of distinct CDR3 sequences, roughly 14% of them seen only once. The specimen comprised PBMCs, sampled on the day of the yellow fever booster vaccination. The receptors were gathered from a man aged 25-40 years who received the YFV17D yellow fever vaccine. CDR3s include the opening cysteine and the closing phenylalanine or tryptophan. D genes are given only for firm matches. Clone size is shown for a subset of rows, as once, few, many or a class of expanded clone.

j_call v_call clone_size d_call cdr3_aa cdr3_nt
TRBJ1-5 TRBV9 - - CASSRLPSNQPQHF TGTGCCAGCAGCCGTTTACCTAGCAATCAGCCCCAGCATTTT
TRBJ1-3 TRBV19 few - CATSPGQSGNTIYF TGTGCCACGTCTCCGGGGCAGTCGGGAAACACCATATATTTT
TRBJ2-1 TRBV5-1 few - CASSSPGDVAYNEQFF TGCGCCAGCAGCTCCCCCGGGGATGTGGCCTACAATGAGCAGTTCTTC
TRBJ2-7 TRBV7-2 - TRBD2 CASSYASGRAGTYEQYF TGTGCCAGCAGCTATGCTAGCGGGAGGGCCGGAACCTACGAGCAGTACTTC
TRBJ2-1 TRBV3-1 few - CATSREASPYNEQFF TGTGCCACCTCAAGGGAGGCTTCCCCTTACAATGAGCAGTTCTTC
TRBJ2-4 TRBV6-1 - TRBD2 CASSAGGRAIQYF TGTGCCAGCAGCGCCGGTGGGAGGGCCATTCAGTACTTC
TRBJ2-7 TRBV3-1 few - CASGGGRYEQYF TGTGCCAGCGGGGGGGGGCGCTACGAGCAGTACTTC
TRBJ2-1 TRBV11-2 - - CASGWTASSYNEQFF TGTGCCAGCGGCTGGACTGCGAGCTCCTACAATGAGCAGTTCTTC
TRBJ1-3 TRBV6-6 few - CASTSWAGNTIYF TGTGCCAGCACCTCCTGGGCTGGAAACACCATATATTTT
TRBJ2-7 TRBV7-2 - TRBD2 CASRLRTSGPYEQYF TGTGCCAGCAGACTCCGGACTAGCGGACCCTACGAGCAGTACTTC
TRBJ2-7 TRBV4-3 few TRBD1 CASSQARTGASSYEQYF TGCGCCAGCAGCCAAGCGAGGACAGGGGCGAGCTCCTACGAGCAGTACTTC
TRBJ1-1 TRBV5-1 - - CASSLELLNTEAFF TGCGCCAGCAGCTTGGAACTCCTGAACACTGAAGCTTTCTTT
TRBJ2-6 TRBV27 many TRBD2 CASSLEGWTSGRGANVLTF TGTGCCAGCAGTTTAGAAGGTTGGACTAGCGGGCGAGGGGCCAACGTCCTGACTTTC
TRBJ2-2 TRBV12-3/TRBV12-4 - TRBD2 CASSSRGTSASGELFF TGTGCCAGCAGTTCACGGGGGACTAGCGCATCCGGGGAGCTGTTTTTT